Presented here are 22 T cell receptor beta chains from one specimen sequenced in a study of control samples from healthy donors and cancer patients. The repertoire was sequenced with immunoSEQ multiplex PCR; TCRdb's copy has only in-frame clones and lacks some. The data hold 100,000 to 120,000 clones, with 85% to 90% observed a single time. The sequenced sample consisted of PBMCs. The receptor source for this set is a woman aged 60-70 years with lung cancer.

The chain joins TRBV5-4 to TRBJ2-2; D possibly matches TRBD1 or TRBD2 (6 bases each). The CDR3 totals 16 residues. The V end lost 1 base, the J end lost 2 bases, and 12 bases lay between the germline ends. Germline V gene data show CDR1 as SGHNT and CDR2 as YYREEE (reference sequence). CDR3 sequence: CASSLRGETNTGELFF. The CDR3 DNA reads TGTGCCAGCAGCTTGAGGGGGGAGACAAACACCGGGGAGCTGTTTTTT.

CDR3 sequence (DNA): TGTGCCAGCGGAGGAAGAAAATCACTACCTACGGGGGGTCTTGGCGAGCAGTACTTC. Its protein is CASGGRKSLPTGGLGEQYF. The chain links TRBV7-9 to TRBJ2-7; TRBD2 matches 7 bases. There are 19 residues in the CDR3. Trimming removed 8 bases from V and 6 bases from J; junction bases left unmatched: 28. The germline V gene has CDR1 SEHNR and CDR2 FQNEAQ (reference sequence).

As concerns this clone: Germline and junction disagree at one end, which may indicate a read error. The rearrangement joins TRBV6-1 to TRBJ1-3; TRBD1 matches 7 bases. Looked up from germline, CDR1 is MNHNS and CDR2 is SASEGT. CDR3 length: 16 amino acids. In DNA, the CDR3 is TGTGCCAGCAGCGAAGGGGCAGGGGGATTTGGAAACACCATATATTTT. Translation: CASSEGAGGFGNTIYF.

This clone was found a few times. For the CDR3, the DNA is TGCGCCAGCAGGCTCCAGGGGCAGAACACTGAAGCTTTCTTT. Residues: CASRLQGQNTEAFF. The chain couples TRBV5-1 to TRBJ1-1; a weak D match, TRBD1 (6 bases). The ends were cut back, 5 bases at V and 1 base at J, with 12 bases in the middle. This CDR3 has 14 amino acids. Germline V gene lookup returns CDR1 SGHRS and CDR2 YFSETQ.

V usage is TRBV27 and J usage is TRBJ1-2, with D tentatively TRBD1 (6 bases). CDR3 length: 15 amino acids. From germline, CDR1 is MNHEY and CDR2 SMNVEV (reference sequence). V dropped 1 base and J dropped 4 bases, with 13 bases sitting between them. Here the CDR3 reads CASSLWGQGVYGYTF. CDR3 DNA sequence: TGTGCCAGCAGTTTATGGGGGCAGGGAGTCTATGGCTACACCTTC.

This sequence joins TRBV9 and TRBJ1-2; D ambiguous. Germline values: CDR1 SGDLS, CDR2 YYNGEE. Deletions cut 0 bases from V and 7 bases from J, with 10 bases between. The CDR3 loop spans 13 amino acids. In DNA, the CDR3 is TGTGCCAGCAGCGTAGTGGCCGGAACTGGCTACACCTTC. This encodes CASSVVAGTGYTF. Filled out from reference TRBV9 and TRBJ1-2, the complete variable domain reads DSGVTQTPKHLITATGQRVTLRCSPRSGDLSVYWYQQSLDQGLQFLIQYYNGEERAKGNILERFSAQQFPDLHSELNLSSLELGDSALYFCASSVVAGTGYTFGSGTRLTVV.

This clone has a single count. The chain employs TRBV2 and TRBJ2-6; 7 bases agree with TRBD1. This CDR3 region has 16 residues. V was pared by 10 bases and J by 0 bases, with 9 bases of the junction left unmatched. Germline V gene lookup returns CDR1 SNHLY and CDR2 FYNNEI. CDR3 in amino acids: CANRQGFVSGANVLTF. The CDR3 bases are TGTGCCAACCGACAGGGCTTCGTCTCTGGGGCCAACGTCCTGACTTTC.

The gene calls are TRBV9 and TRBJ2-3, with a possible D match to TRBD2 (5 bases). Germline CDR1 reads SGDLS; CDR2 reads YYNGEE. The CDR3 sequence is 16 residues long. Trimming removed 0 bases at V and 1 base at J, with 12 bases between. In DNA form, the CDR3 reads TGTGCCAGCAGCGTAGAGTGGGCGGAGGGCACAGATACGCAGTATTTT. Residues: CASSVEWAEGTDTQYF.

V usage is TRBV9 and J usage is TRBJ1-3; D gene ambiguous. Germline assignment: CDR1 SGDLS and CDR2 YYNGEE. The CDR3 has 13 amino acids. V was clipped by 4 bases and J by 0 bases, with 5 bases between them. Here the CDR3 reads CASSTRSGNTIYF. CDR3 nucleotide sequence: TGTGCCAGCAGCACCCGCTCTGGAAACACCATATATTTT.

The genes are TRBV7-2 and TRBJ2-5, with D perhaps matching TRBD2 (6 bases). V lost 5 bases and J lost 2, with 12 bases in between. The length of the CDR3 is 14 residues. The germline V gene encodes CDR1 SGHTA and CDR2 FQGNSA. The CDR3 spells CASSQMGLQETQYF. The CDR3 DNA reads as TGTGCCAGCAGCCAAATGGGACTTCAAGAGACCCAGTACTTC.

This chain joins TRBV19 and TRBJ1-6, with 8 bases fitting TRBD1. V was pared by 7 bases and J by 6 bases, with 14 bases of the junction left unmatched. The CDR3 is 17 amino acids. Germline V gene sequence: CDR1 LNHDA, CDR2 SQIVND (reference sequence). CDR3 nucleotide sequence: TGTGCCAGTACTCCGGGACAGGACTTCGCCGGTAATTCACCCCTCCACTTT. It is translated as CASTPGQDFAGNSPLHF.

This chain joins TRBV7-9 and TRBJ1-2; possibly TRBD1 for D (5 bases). Germline loops: CDR1 SEHNR, CDR2 FQNEAQ (reference sequence). The CDR3 is made up of 15 amino acids. The ends were cut back, 2 bases at V and 5 bases at J, with 15 bases in the middle. CDR3 bases: TGTGCCAGCAGCTTATTCGAGACAGCCGTTTATGGCTACACCTTC. Translation gives CASSLFETAVYGYTF. The full variable domain, with the rest looked up from reference TRBV7-9 and TRBJ1-2, is DTGVSQNPRHKITKRGQNVTFRCDPISEHNRLYWYRQTLGQGPEFLTYFQNEAQLEKSRLLSDRFSAERPKGSFSTLEIQRTEQGDSAMYLCASSLFETAVYGYTFGSGTRLTVV.

The chain has TRBV29-1 and TRBJ2-7, with D unclear. Per the germline V gene, CDR1 is SQVTM and CDR2 is ANQGSEA. The CDR3 totals 13 residues. V was clipped by 4 bases and J by 3 bases, with 13 bases between them. The CDR3: CSVGQALDYEQYF. The CDR3 DNA is TGCAGCGTTGGGCAGGCCCTAGACTACGAGCAGTACTTC.

In DNA, the CDR3 is TGTGCCAGTAGTACTGGGACCGGCCCGAACACCGGGGAGCTGTTTTTT. It translates to CASSTGTGPNTGELFF. The chain combines TRBV19 with TRBJ2-2; D is tentatively TRBD1 or TRBD2 (5 bases each). The germline V and J ends were trimmed by 4 bases and 0 bases, with 12 bases remaining between them. Looked up from germline, CDR1 is LNHDA and CDR2 is SQIVND (reference sequence). There are 16 residues in the CDR3.

The CDR3 bases are TGTGCCAGCAGTCCGGAAAGACAGGGGCGGGAAACCTTC. Protein product: CASSPERQGRETF. The chain employs TRBV6-5 and TRBJ1-2; 8 positions agree with TRBD1. The V segment lost 5 bases and the J segment 14 bases; nucleotides outside the gene matches: 13. CDR1 is MNHEY and CDR2 is SVGAGI in the germline V gene. The CDR3 length is 13 residues.

This clone was observed once. This sequence joins TRBV3-1 (or the pseudogene TRBV3-2) and TRBJ1-4; a possible D gene is TRBD1 (5 bases). The CDR3 has 15 amino acids. Trimming pared 1 base from V and 4 bases from J, leaving 10 bases between. Germline V CDR1 and CDR2: LGHDT, YNNKEL (reference sequence). The CDR3 reads CASSQVGTGNEKLFF. The DNA for the CDR3 is TGTGCCAGCAGCCAAGTCGGGACGGGTAATGAAAAACTGTTTTTT.

The V and J genes are TRBV30 and TRBJ2-1; either TRBD1 or TRBD2 may supply D (5 bases each). The CDR3 consists of 12 residues. The germline gives CDR1 GTSNPN, CDR2 SVGIG (reference sequence). V lost 8 bases and J lost 4, with 12 bases in between. CDR3 in amino acids: CARGDTYNEQFF. CDR3 coding DNA: TGTGCCAGGGGAGATACATACAATGAGCAGTTCTTC.

The J gene is TRBJ2-1, the V gene TRBV5-6; 8 bases are a match to TRBD2. The germline V gene encodes CDR1 SGHDT and CDR2 YYEEEE. Losses at the gene ends were 0 bases for V and 4 bases for J; bases not matched to a gene: 9. The CDR3 totals 17 residues. The DNA of the CDR3 is TGTGCCAGCAGCTTGGACATAACTAGCGGTGATTACAATGAGCAGTTCTTC. Translating gives CASSLDITSGDYNEQFF.

This chain joins TRBV15 and TRBJ2-7; 9 bases agree with TRBD1. The V gene's germline CDR1 is LNHNV and CDR2 YYDKDF (reference sequence). V dropped 6 bases and J dropped 3; count of bases not matched to a gene: 6. CDR3 size: 14 residues. The CDR3 DNA sequence: TGTGCCACCAGGATTACAGGGGGCAGCTACGAGCAGTACTTC. Protein: CATRITGGSYEQYF.

This clone was detected a few times. This chain connects TRBV7-9 to TRBJ1-2; 9 bases fit TRBD1. The CDR3 spans 13 residues. The germline V gene has CDR1 SEHNR and CDR2 FQNEAQ (reference sequence). Trimming took 4 bases from V and 7 from J; bases not matched to a gene: 4. The CDR3 loop is CASSYNRGLGYTF. As DNA, the CDR3 is TGTGCCAGCAGCTATAACAGGGGGCTTGGCTACACCTTC.

This chain connects TRBV16 to TRBJ2-7; 15 positions match TRBD2. Germline loops: CDR1 KGHSY, CDR2 FQNENV. The J segment lost 4 bases and the V segment lost 3 bases, leaving 1 base of the junction unmatched. This CDR3 comprises 15 residues. Here the CDR3 reads CASSHGLAGGYEQYF. The CDR3 nucleotides read TGTGCCAGCAGCCATGGACTAGCGGGAGGGTACGAGCAGTACTTC.

The chain is built from TRBV5-5 and TRBJ1-1; no clear D gene. The CDR3 extends over 13 amino acids. Trimming removed 0 bases from V and 2 bases from J, with 5 bases in between. The germline V gene has CDR1 SGHKS and CDR2 YYEKEE (reference sequence). The CDR3 loop reads CASSLGVNTEAFF. The DNA of the CDR3 is TGTGCCAGCAGCTTGGGAGTAAACACTGAAGCTTTCTTT.